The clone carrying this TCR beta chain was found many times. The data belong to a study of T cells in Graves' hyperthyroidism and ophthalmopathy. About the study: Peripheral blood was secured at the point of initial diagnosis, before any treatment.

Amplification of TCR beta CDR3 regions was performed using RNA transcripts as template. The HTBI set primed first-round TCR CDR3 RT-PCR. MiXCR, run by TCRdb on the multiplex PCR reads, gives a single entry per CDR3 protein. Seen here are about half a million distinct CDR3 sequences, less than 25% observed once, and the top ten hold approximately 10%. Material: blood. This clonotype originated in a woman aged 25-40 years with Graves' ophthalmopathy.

CDR3 sequence: CASSLDGGRTQPQHF. The CDR3 DNA sequence: TGCGCCAGCAGCTTGGATGGGGGACGGACCCAGCCCCAGCATTTT. This chain uses TRBV5-1 with TRBJ1-5, with D possibly being TRBD1 (5 bases). V gave up 0 bases and J gave up 7 bases, with 14 bases separating them. This CDR3 comprises 15 residues. Germline CDR1 and CDR2: SGHRS and YFSETQ.